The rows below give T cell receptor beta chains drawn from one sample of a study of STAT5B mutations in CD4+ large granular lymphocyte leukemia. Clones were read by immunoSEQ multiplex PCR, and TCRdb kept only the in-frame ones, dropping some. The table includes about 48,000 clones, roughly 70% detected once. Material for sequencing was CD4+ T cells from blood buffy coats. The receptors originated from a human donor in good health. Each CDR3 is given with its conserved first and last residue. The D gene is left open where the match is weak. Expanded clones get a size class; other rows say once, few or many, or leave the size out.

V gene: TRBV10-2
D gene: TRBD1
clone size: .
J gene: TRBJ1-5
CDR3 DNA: TGCGCCAGCAGTGGGACAGGGAATCAGCCCCAGCATTTT
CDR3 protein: CASSGTGNQPQHF

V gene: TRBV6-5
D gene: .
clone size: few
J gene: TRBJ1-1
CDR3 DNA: TGTGCCAGCAGTTACGCCATTTGGGACACTGAAGCTTTCTTT
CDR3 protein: CASSYAIWDTEAFF

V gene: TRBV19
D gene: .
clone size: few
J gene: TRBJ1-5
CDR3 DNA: TGTGCCAGTACCCCGGGAATCTCAAGTCAGCCCCAGCATTTT
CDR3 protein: CASTPGISSQPQHF

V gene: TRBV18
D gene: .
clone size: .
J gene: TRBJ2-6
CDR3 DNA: TGTGCCAGCTCACCTCAGGGTCCCCGTTCTGGGGCCAACGTCCTGACTTTC
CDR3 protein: CASSPQGPRSGANVLTF

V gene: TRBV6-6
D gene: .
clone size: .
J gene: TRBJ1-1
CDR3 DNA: TGTGCCAGCAGTTACTCTTCGAACACTGAAGCTTTCTTT
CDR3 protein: CASSYSSNTEAFF

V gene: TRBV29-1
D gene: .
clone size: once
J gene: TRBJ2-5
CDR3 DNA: TGCAGCGTTGAAGATCGGGGAAGACAAGAGACCCAGTACTTC
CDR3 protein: CSVEDRGRQETQYF

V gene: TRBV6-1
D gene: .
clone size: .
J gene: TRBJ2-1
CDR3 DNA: TGTGCCAGCAGTGAAGCGACGGGGCCCTACAATGAGCAGTTCTTC
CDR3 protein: CASSEATGPYNEQFF

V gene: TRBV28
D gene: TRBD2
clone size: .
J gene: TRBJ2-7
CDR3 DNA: TGTGCCAGCAGGCCTGGCGGGGGATCCTACGAGCAGTACTTC
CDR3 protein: CASRPGGGSYEQYF

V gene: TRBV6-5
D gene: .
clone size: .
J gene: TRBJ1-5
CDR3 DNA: TGTGCCAGCAGTTCGGTTGGGGGGGAGCCCCAGCATTTT
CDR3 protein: CASSSVGGEPQHF

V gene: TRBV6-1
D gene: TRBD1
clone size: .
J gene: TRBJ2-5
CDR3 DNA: TGTGCCAGCAGTGAAGGGGACAGGCGCCAAGAGACCCAGTACTTC
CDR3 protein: CASSEGDRRQETQYF

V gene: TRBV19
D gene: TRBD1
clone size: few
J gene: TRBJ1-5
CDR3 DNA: TGTGCCAGTAACACTGGACAGGCCTGGGATCAGCCCCAGCATTTT
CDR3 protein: CASNTGQAWDQPQHF

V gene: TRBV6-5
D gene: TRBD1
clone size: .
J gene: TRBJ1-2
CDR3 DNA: TGTGCCAGCAGTTACCAGAGACAGGGTTCCTATGGCTACACCTTC
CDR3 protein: CASSYQRQGSYGYTF

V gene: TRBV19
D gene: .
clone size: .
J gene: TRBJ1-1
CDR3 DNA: TGTGCCAGTACCTCCCTCGGGGTAGTTACTGAAGCTTTCTTT
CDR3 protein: CASTSLGVVTEAFF

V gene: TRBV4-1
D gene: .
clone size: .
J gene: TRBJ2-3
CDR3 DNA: TGCGCCAGCAGCCAAGACCCCACTAGCTGGCCTATCAATACGCAGTATTTT
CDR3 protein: CASSQDPTSWPINTQYF

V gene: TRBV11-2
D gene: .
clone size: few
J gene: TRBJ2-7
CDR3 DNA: TGTGCCAGCAGCGCCCTAGGGTATGGTGCAGGGCCCTACGAGCAGTACTTC
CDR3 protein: CASSALGYGAGPYEQYF

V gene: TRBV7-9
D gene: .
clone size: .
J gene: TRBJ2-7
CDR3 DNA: TGTGCCAGTACCATGGTCGCCGGCTACGAGCAGTACTTC
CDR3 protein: CASTMVAGYEQYF

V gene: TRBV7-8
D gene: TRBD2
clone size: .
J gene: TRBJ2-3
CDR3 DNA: TGTGCCAGCTTACAGACTAGCGGGGGGGCCTTGAATACGCAGTATTTT
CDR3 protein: CASLQTSGGALNTQYF

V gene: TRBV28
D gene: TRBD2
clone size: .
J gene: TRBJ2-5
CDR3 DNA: TGTGCCAGCAGTTATGGGACTAGCGGGGTCCAAGAGACCCAGTACTTC
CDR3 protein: CASSYGTSGVQETQYF

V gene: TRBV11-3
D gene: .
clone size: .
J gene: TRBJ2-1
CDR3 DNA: TGTGCCAGCAGTCCAGGGGGGAGCTCCTACAATGAGCAGTTCTTC
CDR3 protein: CASSPGGSSYNEQFF

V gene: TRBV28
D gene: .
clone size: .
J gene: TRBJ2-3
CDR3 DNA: TGTGCCAGCAGTTTTAGCGGTTCCACAGATACGCAGTATTTT
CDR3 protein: CASSFSGSTDTQYF

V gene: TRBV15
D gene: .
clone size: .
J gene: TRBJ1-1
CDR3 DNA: TGTGCCACCAGCAGAGGATCAGGGATGAACACTGAAGCTTTCTTT
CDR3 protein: CATSRGSGMNTEAFF

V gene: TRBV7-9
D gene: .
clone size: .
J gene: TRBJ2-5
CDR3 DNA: TGTGCCAGCAGCGATGGGACGGTTCAGTACTTC
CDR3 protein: CASSDGTVQYF

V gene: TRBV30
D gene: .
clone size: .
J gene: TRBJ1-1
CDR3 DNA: TGTGCCTGGAGTCATGGGGGGAACACTGAAGCTTTCTTT
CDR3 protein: CAWSHGGNTEAFF

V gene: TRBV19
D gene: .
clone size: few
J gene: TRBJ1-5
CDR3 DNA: TGTGCCAGTAGCCCGGGACACAGTCAGCCCCAGCATTTT
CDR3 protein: CASSPGHSQPQHF

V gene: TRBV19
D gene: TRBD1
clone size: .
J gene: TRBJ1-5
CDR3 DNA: TGTGCCAGTAGTAGGGGACAGGGAAATCAGCCCCAGCATTTT
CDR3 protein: CASSRGQGNQPQHF

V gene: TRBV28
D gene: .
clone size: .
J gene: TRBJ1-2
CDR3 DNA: TGTGCCAGCATCCCTGGAAGTGTGCCCAACCAGTTCTATGGCTACACCTTC
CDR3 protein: CASIPGSVPNQFYGYTF

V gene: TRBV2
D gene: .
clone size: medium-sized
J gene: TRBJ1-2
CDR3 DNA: TGTGCCAGCAGTGAATTGTCCAGCCCCTATGGCTACACCTTC
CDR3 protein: CASSELSSPYGYTF

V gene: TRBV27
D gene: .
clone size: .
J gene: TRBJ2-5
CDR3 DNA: TGTGCCAGCAGTTCCCCCAGGGGACGAGAGACCCAGTACTTC
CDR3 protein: CASSSPRGRETQYF

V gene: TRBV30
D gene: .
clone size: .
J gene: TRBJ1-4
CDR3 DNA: TGTGCCTGGAGACAGGGTATGATTAATGAAAAACTGTTTTTT
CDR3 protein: CAWRQGMINEKLFF

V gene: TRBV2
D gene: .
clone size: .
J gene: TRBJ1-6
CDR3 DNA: TGTGCCAGCAGTGGCCAGGGGAAACATAATTCACCCCTCCACTTT
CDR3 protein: CASSGQGKHNSPLHF

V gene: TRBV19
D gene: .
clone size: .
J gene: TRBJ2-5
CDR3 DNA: TGTGCCAGTAGTATTCAGCTCCAAGAGACCCAGTACTTC
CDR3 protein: CASSIQLQETQYF

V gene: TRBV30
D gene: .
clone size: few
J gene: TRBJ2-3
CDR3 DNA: TGTGCCTGGAGGATTGCTAAACTAGATACGCAGTATTTT
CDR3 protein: CAWRIAKLDTQYF

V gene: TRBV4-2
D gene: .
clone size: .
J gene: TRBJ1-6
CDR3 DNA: TGTGCCAGCAGCCAAGAACTGACGGATAATTCACCCCTCCACTTT
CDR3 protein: CASSQELTDNSPLHF

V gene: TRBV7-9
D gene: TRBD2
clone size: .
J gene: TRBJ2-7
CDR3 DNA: TGTGCCAGCAGCAGATGGGGGGGGTTGGGTGGCGAGCAGTACTTC
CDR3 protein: CASSRWGGLGGEQYF

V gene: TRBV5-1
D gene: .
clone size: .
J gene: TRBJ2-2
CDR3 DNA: TGCGCCAGCAAGGATCGGGGGGCCTACACCGGGGAGCTGTTTTTT
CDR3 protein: CASKDRGAYTGELFF

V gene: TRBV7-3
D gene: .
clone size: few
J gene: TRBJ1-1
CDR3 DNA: TGTGCCAGCAGCTTACTCTTCGGAGCCGAAGCTTTCTTT
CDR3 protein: CASSLLFGAEAFF

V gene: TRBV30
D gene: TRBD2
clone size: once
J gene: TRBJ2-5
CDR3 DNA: TGTGCCTGGAAATATCTCCTAGCGGAACAAGAGACCCAGTACTTC
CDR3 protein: CAWKYLLAEQETQYF

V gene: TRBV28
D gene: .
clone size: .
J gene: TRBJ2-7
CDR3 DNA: TGTGCCAGCAGTTTTTATGAGTCTGTGGAGCAGTACTTC
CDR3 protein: CASSFYESVEQYF

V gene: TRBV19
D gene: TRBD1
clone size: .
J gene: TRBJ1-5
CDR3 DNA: TGTGCCAGTAGGGGGACAGGGGGAGGCCATCAGCCCCAGCATTTT
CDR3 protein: CASRGTGGGHQPQHF

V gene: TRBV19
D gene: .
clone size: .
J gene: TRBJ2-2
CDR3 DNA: TGTGCCAGTAGTATTCTGGTGGATCCCGGGGAGCTGTTTTTT
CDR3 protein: CASSILVDPGELFF

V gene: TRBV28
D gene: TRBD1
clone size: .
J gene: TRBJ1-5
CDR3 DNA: TGTGCCAGCAGGCCTACGGGACAGGGCTCCCAATTTAGCAATCAGCCCCAGCATTTT
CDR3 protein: CASRPTGQGSQFSNQPQHF

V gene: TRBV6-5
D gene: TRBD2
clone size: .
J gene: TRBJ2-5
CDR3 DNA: TGTGCCAGCAGCTCCTCGGGGGGGCGAGAGACCCAGTACTTC
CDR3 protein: CASSSSGGRETQYF

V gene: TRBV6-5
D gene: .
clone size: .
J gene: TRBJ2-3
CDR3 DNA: TGTGCCAGCAGTTACAACTCCTTCACAGATACGCAGTATTTT
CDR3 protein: CASSYNSFTDTQYF

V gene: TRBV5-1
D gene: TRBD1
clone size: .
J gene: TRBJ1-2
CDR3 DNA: TGCGCCAGCGGGCAGGGGGCGAGTGACTATGGCTACACCTTC
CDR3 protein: CASGQGASDYGYTF

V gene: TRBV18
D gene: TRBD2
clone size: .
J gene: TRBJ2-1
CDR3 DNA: TGTGCCAGCTCACCGGGAGGCGGGGGGGTCTCCTACAATGAGCAGTTCTTC
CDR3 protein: CASSPGGGGVSYNEQFF

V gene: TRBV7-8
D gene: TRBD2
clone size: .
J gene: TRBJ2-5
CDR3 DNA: TGTGCCAGCAGCTTAGCGGCGGATTTGCGGGGAGGGGCGGAGACCCAGTACTTC
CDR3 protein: CASSLAADLRGGAETQYF

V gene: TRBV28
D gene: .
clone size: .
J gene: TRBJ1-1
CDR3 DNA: TGTGCCAGCAGTTTATGGACCCTATCACACCCCCTTTTT
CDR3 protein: CASSLWTLSHPLF

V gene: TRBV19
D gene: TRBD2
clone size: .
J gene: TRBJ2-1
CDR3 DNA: TGTGCCAGTAGTATAGAGAGCGGGGGTGGCTACAATGAGCAGTTCTTC
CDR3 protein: CASSIESGGGYNEQFF

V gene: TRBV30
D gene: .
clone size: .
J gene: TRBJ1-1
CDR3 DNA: TGTGCCTGGAGCGGAACAGGGACTGAAGCTTTCTTT
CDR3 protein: CAWSGTGTEAFF

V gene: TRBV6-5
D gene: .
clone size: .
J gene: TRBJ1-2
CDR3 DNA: TGTGCCAGCAGTTACTCAACAGGGCAGGGCGGCTACACCTTC
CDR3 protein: CASSYSTGQGGYTF

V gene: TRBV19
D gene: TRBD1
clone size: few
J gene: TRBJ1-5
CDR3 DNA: TGTGCCAGTAAGGGGACAGGGGAAGGGCCCCAGCATTTT
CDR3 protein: CASKGTGEGPQHF

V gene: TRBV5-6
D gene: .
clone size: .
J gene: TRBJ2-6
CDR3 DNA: TGTGCCAGCAGTCAGATGTTCTCTGGGGCCAACGTCCTGACTTTC
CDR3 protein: CASSQMFSGANVLTF

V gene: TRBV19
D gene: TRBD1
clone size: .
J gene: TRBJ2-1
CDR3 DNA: TGTGCCAGTAGTACGGGACAGGGCAATGAGCAGTTCTTC
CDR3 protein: CASSTGQGNEQFF

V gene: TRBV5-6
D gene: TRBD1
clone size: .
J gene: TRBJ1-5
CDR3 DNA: TGTGCCAGCAGCAGACAGGGGGCCGGGGTGGGCAATCAGCCCCAGCATTTT
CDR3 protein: CASSRQGAGVGNQPQHF

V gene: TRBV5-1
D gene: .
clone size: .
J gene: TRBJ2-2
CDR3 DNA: TGCGCCAGCAGCTTGACAGGGTCACCCAACGGGGAGCTGTTTTTT
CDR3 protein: CASSLTGSPNGELFF

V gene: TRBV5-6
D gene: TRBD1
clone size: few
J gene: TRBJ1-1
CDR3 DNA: TGTGCCAGCAGCTCCTTTGACAGGGTCTACACTGAAGCTTTCTTT
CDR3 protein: CASSSFDRVYTEAFF

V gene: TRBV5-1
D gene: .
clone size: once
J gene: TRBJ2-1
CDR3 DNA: TGCGCCAGCAGCTTTGGGCAGGGAGTCTACAATGAGCAGTTCTTC
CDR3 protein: CASSFGQGVYNEQFF

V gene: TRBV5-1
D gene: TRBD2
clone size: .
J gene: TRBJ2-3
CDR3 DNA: TGCGCCAGCAGTCTAGGTTGGGAGGGAGATACGCAGTATTTT
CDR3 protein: CASSLGWEGDTQYF

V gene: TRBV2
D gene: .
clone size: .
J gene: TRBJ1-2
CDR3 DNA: TGTGCCAGCAGGGCTGACGGAACAAACTATGGCTACACCTTC
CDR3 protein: CASRADGTNYGYTF